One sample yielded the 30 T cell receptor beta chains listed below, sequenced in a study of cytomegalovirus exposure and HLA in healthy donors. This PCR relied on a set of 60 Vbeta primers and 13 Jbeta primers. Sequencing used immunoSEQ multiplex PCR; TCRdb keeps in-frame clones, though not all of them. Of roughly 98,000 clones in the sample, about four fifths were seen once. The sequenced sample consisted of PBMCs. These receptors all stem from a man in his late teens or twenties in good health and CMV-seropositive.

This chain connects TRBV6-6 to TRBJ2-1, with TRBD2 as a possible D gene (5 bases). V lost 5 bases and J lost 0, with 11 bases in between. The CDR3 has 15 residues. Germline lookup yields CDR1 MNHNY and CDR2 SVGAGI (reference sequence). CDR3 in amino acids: CASSIGLSSYNEQFF. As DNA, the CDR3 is TGTGCCAGCAGTATCGGACTGAGCTCCTACAATGAGCAGTTCTTC.

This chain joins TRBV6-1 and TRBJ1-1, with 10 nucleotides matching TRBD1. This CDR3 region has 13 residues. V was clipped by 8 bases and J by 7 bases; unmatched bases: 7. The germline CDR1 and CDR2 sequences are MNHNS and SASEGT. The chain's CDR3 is CASRGQGPFEAFF. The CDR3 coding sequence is TGTGCCAGCCGGGGACAGGGGCCTTTTGAAGCTTTCTTT.

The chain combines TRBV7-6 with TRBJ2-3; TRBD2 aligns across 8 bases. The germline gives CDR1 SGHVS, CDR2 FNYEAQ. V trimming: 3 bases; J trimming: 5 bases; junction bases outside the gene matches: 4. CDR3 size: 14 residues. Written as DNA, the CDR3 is TGTGCCAGCAGCTTTTCTAGCGGGCAAGATACGCAGTATTTT. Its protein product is CASSFSSGQDTQYF.

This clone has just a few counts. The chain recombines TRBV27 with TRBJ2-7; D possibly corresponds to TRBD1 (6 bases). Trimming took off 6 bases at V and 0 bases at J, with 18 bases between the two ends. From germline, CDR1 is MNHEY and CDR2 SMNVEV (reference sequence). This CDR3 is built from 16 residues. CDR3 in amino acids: CASRYTAQGSSYEQYF. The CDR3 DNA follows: TGTGCCAGCAGATATACCGCTCAGGGGTCCTCCTACGAGCAGTACTTC.

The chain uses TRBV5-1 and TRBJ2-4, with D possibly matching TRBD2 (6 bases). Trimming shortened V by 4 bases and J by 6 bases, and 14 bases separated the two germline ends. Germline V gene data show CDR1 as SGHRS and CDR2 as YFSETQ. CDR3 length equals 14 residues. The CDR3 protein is CASSGGTEANIQYF. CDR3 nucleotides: TGCGCCAGCAGCGGCGGGACGGAGGCAAACATTCAGTACTTC.

This CDR3 reads CASSLRDRANYGYTF. CDR3 sequence (DNA): TGTGCCAGCAGTTTAAGGGACAGGGCGAACTATGGCTACACCTTC. The rearrangement links TRBV28 to TRBJ1-2; 9 nucleotides match TRBD1. The germline V gene encodes CDR1 MDHEN and CDR2 SYDVKM. V dropped 2 bases and J dropped 2; count of bases not matched to a gene: 3. The CDR3 totals 15 residues.

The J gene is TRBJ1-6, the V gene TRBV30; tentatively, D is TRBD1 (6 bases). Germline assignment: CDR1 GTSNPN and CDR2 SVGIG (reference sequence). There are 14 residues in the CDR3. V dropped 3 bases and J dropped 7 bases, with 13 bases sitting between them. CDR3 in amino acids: CAWRIGQLNSPLHF. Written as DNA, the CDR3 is TGTGCCTGGAGGATAGGACAGCTGAATTCACCCCTCCACTTT.

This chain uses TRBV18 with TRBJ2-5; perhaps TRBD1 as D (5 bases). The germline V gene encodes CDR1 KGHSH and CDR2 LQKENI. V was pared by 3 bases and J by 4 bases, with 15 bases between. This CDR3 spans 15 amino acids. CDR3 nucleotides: TGTGCCAGCTCACCTATTGACAGCCCAATAGAGACCCAGTACTTC. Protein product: CASSPIDSPIETQYF.

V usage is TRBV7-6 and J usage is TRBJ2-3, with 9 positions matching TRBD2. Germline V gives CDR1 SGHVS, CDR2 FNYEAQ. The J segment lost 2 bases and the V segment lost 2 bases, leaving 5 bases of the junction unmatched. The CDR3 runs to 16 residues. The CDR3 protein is CASSLRLAGPTDTQYF. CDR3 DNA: TGTGCCAGCAGCTTAAGGCTAGCGGGACCCACAGATACGCAGTATTTT.

The CDR3 region is CASSPYGINQPQHF. CDR3 coding DNA: TGTGCCAGCTCACCGTACGGGATCAATCAGCCCCAGCATTTT. The chain links TRBV18 to TRBJ1-5; D not resolved. The CDR3 contains 14 residues. With 3 bases removed from V and 3 bases from J, the gap between germline ends came to 9 bases. The germline V gene has CDR1 KGHSH and CDR2 LQKENI.

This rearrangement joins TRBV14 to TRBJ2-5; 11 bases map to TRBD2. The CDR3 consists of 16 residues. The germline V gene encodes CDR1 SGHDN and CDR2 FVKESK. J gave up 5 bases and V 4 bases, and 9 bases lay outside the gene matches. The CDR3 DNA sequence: TGTGCCAGCAGCCGTAGCGGGGGGGCCACGCGGGAGACCCAGTACTTC. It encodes CASSRSGGATRETQYF. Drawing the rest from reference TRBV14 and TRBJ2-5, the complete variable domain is EAGVTQFPSHSVIEKGQTVTLRCDPISGHDNLYWYRRVMGKEIKFLLHFVKESKQDESGMPNNRFLAERTGGTYSTLKVQPAELEDSGVYFCASSRSGGATRETQYFGPGTRLLVL.

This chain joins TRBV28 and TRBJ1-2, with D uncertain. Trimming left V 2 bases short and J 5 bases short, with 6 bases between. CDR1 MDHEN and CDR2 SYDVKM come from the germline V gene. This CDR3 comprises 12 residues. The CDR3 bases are TGTGCCAGCAGTTTACCCCGGTATGGCTACACCTTC. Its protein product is CASSLPRYGYTF.

CDR3 DNA: TGCGCCAGCAGCTTCACAGGGGACATTGTCGGGCAGTACTTC. Protein: CASSFTGDIVGQYF. This chain joins TRBV5-1 and TRBJ2-7, with TRBD1 matching over 7 bases. J was trimmed by 9 bases and V by 2 bases; bases with no gene match: 11. The CDR3 runs to 14 residues. Per the germline V gene, CDR1 is SGHRS and CDR2 is YFSETQ.

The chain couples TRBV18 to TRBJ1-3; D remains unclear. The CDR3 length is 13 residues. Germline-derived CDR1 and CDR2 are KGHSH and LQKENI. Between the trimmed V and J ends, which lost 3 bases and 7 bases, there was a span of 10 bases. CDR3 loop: CASSPSGGNTIYF. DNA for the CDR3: TGTGCCAGCTCACCCAGTGGAGGGAACACCATATATTTT.

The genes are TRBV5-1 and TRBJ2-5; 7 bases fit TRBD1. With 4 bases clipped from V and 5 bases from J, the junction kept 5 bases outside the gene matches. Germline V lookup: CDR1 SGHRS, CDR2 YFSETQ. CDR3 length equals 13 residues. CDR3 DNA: TGCGCCAGCAGCATCGGGACAGCGGAGACCCAGTACTTC. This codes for CASSIGTAETQYF.

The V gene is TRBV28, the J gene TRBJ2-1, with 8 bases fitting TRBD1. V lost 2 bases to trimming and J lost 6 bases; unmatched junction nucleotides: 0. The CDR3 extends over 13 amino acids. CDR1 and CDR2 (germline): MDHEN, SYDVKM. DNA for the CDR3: TGTGCCAGCAGTTTAACAGGGGGCAATGAGCAGTTCTTC. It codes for CASSLTGGNEQFF.

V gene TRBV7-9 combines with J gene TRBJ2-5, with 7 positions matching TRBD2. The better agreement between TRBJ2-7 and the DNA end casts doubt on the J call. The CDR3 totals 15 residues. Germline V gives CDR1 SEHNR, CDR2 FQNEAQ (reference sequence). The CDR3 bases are TGTGCCAGCAGCTTAAAGCGGGGCAGCTCCTACGAGCAGTACTTC. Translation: CASSLKRGSSYEQYF.

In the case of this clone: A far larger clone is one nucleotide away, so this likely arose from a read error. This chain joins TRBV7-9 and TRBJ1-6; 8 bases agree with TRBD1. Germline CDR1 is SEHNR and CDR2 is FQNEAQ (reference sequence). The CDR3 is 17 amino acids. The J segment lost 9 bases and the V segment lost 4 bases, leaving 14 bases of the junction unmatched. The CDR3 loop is CASSSRDRQGTGSPLHF. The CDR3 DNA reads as TGTGCCAGCAGCTCGCGTGACAGACAGGGGACGGGTTCACCCCTCCACTTT.

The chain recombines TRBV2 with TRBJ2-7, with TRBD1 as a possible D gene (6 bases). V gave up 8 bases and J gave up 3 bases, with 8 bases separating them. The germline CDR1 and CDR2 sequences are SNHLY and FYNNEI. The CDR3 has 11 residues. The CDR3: CASRDNYEQYF. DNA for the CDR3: TGTGCCAGCCGGGACAACTACGAGCAGTACTTC.

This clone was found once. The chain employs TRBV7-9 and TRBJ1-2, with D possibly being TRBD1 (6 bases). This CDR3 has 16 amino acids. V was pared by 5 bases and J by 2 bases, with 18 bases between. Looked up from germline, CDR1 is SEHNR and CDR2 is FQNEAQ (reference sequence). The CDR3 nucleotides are TGTGCCAGCAGCCACCGGGGGGCACAGGGAAACTATGGCTACACCTTC. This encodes CASSHRGAQGNYGYTF.

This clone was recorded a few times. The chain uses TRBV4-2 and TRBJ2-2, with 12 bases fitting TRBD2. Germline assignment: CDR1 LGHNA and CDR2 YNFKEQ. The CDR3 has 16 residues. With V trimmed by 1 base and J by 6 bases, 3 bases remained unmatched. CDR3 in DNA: TGTGCCAGCAGCCAAGCTTCTAGCGGGGGGGCCGGGGAGCTGTTTTTT. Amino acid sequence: CASSQASSGGAGELFF.

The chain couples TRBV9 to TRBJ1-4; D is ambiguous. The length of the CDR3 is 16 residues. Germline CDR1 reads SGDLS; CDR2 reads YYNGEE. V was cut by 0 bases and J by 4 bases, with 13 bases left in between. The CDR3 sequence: CASSVGETSLNEKLFF. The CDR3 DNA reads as TGTGCCAGCAGCGTAGGAGAGACATCACTTAATGAAAAACTGTTTTTT.

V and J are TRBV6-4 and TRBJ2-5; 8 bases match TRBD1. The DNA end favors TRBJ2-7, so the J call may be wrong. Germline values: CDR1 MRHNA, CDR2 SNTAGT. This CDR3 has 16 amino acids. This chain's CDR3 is CASRTKGQGNGYEQYF. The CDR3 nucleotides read TGTGCCAGCAGAACCAAAGGACAGGGAAATGGCTACGAGCAGTACTTC.

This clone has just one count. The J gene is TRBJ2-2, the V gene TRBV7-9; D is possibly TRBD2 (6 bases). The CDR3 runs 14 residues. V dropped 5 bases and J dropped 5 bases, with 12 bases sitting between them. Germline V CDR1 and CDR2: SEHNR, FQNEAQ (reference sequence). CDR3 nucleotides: TGTGCCAGCAGCCCGCTCGGGGGTACCGGGGAGCTGTTTTTT. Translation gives CASSPLGGTGELFF.

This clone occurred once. The CDR3 DNA follows: TGTGCCAGCAGCGTAGAGAATTTCAGTGAGCAGTTCTTC. It specifies CASSVENFSEQFF. The chain joins TRBV9 to TRBJ2-1; unclear D gene. CDR3 length equals 13 residues. Germline CDR1 SGDLS, CDR2 YYNGEE. V was pared by 0 bases and J by 9 bases, with 10 bases between.

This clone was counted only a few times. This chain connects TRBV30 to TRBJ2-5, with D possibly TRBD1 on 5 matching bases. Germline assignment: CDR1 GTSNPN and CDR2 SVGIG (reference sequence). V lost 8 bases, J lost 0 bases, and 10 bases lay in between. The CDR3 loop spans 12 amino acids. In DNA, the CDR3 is TGTGCCCGCAAGGGGTACCAAGAGACCCAGTACTTC. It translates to CARKGYQETQYF. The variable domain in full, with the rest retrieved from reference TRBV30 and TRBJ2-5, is SQTIHQWPATLVQPVGSPLSLECTVEGTSNPNLYWYRQAAGRGLQLLFYSVGIGQISSEVPQNLSASRPQDRQFILSSKKLLLSDSGFYLCARKGYQETQYFGPGTRLLVL.

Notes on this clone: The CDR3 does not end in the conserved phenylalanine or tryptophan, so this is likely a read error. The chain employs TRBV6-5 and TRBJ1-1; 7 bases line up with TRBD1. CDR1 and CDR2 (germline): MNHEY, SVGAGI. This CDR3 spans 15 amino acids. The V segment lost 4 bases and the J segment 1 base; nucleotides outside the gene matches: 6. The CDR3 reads CASSWGTATNTEAFV. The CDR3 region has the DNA TGTGCCAGCAGTTGGGGGACAGCGACGAACACTGAAGCTTTCGTT.

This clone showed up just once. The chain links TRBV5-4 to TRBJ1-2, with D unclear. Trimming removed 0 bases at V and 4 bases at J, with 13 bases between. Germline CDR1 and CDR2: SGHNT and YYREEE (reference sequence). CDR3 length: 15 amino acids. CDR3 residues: CASSLAGSYRYGYTF. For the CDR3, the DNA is TGTGCCAGCAGCTTGGCTGGTAGTTACCGCTATGGCTACACCTTC. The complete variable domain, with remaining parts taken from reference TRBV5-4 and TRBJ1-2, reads ETGVTQSPTHLIKTRGQQVTLRCSSQSGHNTVSWYQQALGQGPQFIFQYYREEENGRGNFPPRFSGLQFPNYSSELNVNALELDDSALYLCASSLAGSYRYGYTFGSGTRLTVV.

This CDR3 is CASSQEEGSYNEQFF. CDR3 nucleotide sequence: TGTGCCAGCAGCCAAGAAGAGGGCAGCTACAATGAGCAGTTCTTC. The chain couples TRBV4-2 to TRBJ2-1; D is perhaps TRBD2 (5 bases). In germline, CDR1 is LGHNA, CDR2 YNFKEQ. Trimming cost V 0 bases and J 3 bases, with 9 bases left between them. The CDR3 runs to 15 residues.

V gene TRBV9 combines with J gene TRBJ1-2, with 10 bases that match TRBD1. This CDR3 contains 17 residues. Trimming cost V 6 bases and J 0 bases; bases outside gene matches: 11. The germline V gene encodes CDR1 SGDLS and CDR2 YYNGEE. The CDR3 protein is CASTPPGTGASNYGYTF. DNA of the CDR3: TGTGCCAGCACGCCTCCCGGGACAGGGGCATCTAACTATGGCTACACCTTC.